One and the same sample provided the 29 T cell receptor beta chains below, sequenced in a study of blood T cells in healthy people across ages. With a J-beta primer mix and a sample-barcoded 5' primer, a second PCR ran 7 to 11 cycles. TCRdb independently ran MiXCR on the 5' RACE reads; one entry per CDR3 protein. Among about 510,000 distinct CDR3 sequences listed, about 28% were seen once. This sample was shared with a second study, whose subject was T cells of mothers and their children.

Material for sequencing was blood. The receptors derive from a boy younger than 10 in good health.

Many counts were recorded for this clonotype. The rearrangement joins TRBV11-2 to TRBJ1-6, with 7 bases matching TRBD1. After removal of 5 bases from V and 6 bases from J, the junction contained 7 bases not matched to a gene. The CDR3 consists of 15 residues. Germline V gene sequence: CDR1 SGHAT, CDR2 FQNNGV. The CDR3 loop is CASSERQGSNSPLHF. For the CDR3, the DNA is TGTGCCAGCAGCGAGCGACAGGGCAGTAATTCACCCCTCCACTTT.

This chain joins TRBV5-1 and TRBJ2-5; 7 nucleotides align to TRBD1. The V segment lost 4 bases and the J segment 5 bases; nucleotides outside the gene matches: 8. CDR1 is SGHRS and CDR2 is YFSETQ in the germline V gene. This CDR3 spans 14 amino acids. CDR3 in amino acids: CASSLPGGTETQYF. Written as DNA, the CDR3 is TGCGCCAGCAGCCTTCCAGGGGGTACGGAGACCCAGTACTTC.

The chain employs TRBV27 and TRBJ2-1, with 9 nucleotides matching TRBD2. There are 17 residues in the CDR3. With V trimmed by 2 bases and J by 9 bases, 14 bases remained unmatched. CDR1 and CDR2 from the germline V gene are MNHEY and SMNVEV (reference sequence). The CDR3 is CASSLGYGGRAHPEQFF. The CDR3 DNA follows: TGTGCCAGCAGTTTAGGGTATGGCGGGAGGGCCCATCCTGAGCAGTTCTTC.

In its sample, this clonotype was seen a few times. V usage is TRBV6-2 or TRBV6-3 and J usage is TRBJ1-5, with 9 bases that match TRBD1. The CDR3 runs 19 residues. The junction had 14 bases not matched to a gene; V was cut back by 5 bases and J by 0 bases. Germline V gene lookup returns CDR1 MNHEY and CDR2 SVGEGT. This CDR3 is CASSSRRDRVEASNQPQHF. CDR3 nucleotides: TGTGCCAGCAGTAGCCGGAGGGACAGGGTAGAGGCTAGCAATCAGCCCCAGCATTTT.

This clonotype has more than one count but fewer than ten. The chain has TRBV6-5 and TRBJ2-3; 7 bases are a match to TRBD2. With V trimmed by 0 bases and J by 10 bases, 4 bases remained unmatched. Germline-derived CDR1 and CDR2 are MNHEY and SVGAGI. The CDR3 runs 13 residues. The chain's CDR3 is CASSYSWTRAQYF. CDR3 in DNA: TGTGCCAGCAGTTACTCCTGGACTAGGGCGCAGTATTTT.

This clonotype was observed a handful of times. The gene calls are TRBV5-1 and TRBJ2-3, with 11 bases aligning to TRBD1. V was clipped by 4 bases and J by 8 bases; unmatched bases: 6. Germline CDR1 and CDR2: SGHRS and YFSETQ. CDR3 length: 14 residues. CDR3 in amino acids: CASSLGTGGRTQYF. The CDR3 DNA reads TGCGCCAGCAGCCTTGGGACAGGGGGGCGTACGCAGTATTTT.

J is TRBJ1-1 and V is TRBV7-9; 10 positions agree with TRBD1. V dropped 3 bases and J dropped 2; count of bases not matched to a gene: 3. The CDR3 sequence is 15 residues long. Germline loops: CDR1 SEHNR, CDR2 FQNEAQ (reference sequence). The CDR3 DNA reads as TGTGCCAGCAGCTTCGGACAGGGGGATAACACTGAAGCTTTCTTT. This gives the protein CASSFGQGDNTEAFF.

J is TRBJ2-3 and V is TRBV12-3 or TRBV12-4; TRBD1 matches at 8 bases. CDR3 length equals 14 residues. The V gene end was trimmed by 7 bases and the J gene end by 1 base; junction bases not matched to a gene: 4. The CDR3 region is CASTLTGGTDTQYF. The CDR3 DNA reads TGTGCCAGCACCCTGACAGGGGGCACAGATACGCAGTATTTT.

This clonotype has only a few counts. One end of the junction does not line up with germline, which may come from a read error. The rearrangement links TRBV7-7 to TRBJ2-5, with D perhaps TRBD1 or TRBD2 (5 bases each). The CDR3 sequence is 15 residues long. Germline CDR1 SSHAT, CDR2 FNYEAQ (reference sequence). The CDR3 DNA sequence: TGTGCTAGCAGCCCGGGACGGGTATATCAAGAGACCCAGTACTTC. It yields the protein CASSPGRVYQETQYF.

This clonotype was picked up a small number of times. V and J are TRBV2 and TRBJ2-2, with TRBD2 identical over 7 bases. Germline V CDR1 and CDR2: SNHLY, FYNNEI. CDR3 size: 15 residues. V was pared by 5 bases and J by 0 bases, with 3 bases of the junction left unmatched. The CDR3 here is CASSREAANTGELFF. CDR3 bases: TGTGCCAGCAGTCGGGAGGCGGCGAACACCGGGGAGCTGTTTTTT.

A few counts support this clonotype. The CDR3, as DNA: TGTGCCAGCAGCAACAGGGATCCTTCAACTAATGAAAAACTGTTTTTT. This encodes CASSNRDPSTNEKLFF. J is TRBJ1-4 and V is TRBV7-3; D possibly corresponds to TRBD1 (6 bases). Trimming stripped 5 bases from V and 0 bases from J, with 13 bases between. Germline loops: CDR1 SGHTA, CDR2 FQGTGA. This CDR3 is 16 amino acids long.

This sequence joins TRBV12-3 or TRBV12-4 and TRBJ1-5, with 9 bases that match TRBD1. Losses at the gene ends were 4 bases for V and 6 bases for J; bases not matched to a gene: 10. The CDR3 contains 16 residues. This CDR3 reads CASSYRQGGMGQPQHF. CDR3 DNA sequence: TGTGCCAGCAGTTACAGACAGGGGGGTATGGGTCAGCCCCAGCATTTT.

This clonotype was counted once. The CDR3 DNA reads TGTGCCAGCAGCCGGGGACTAGGAATATCCTACGAGCAGTACTTC. Translated, it gives CASSRGLGISYEQYF. This chain uses TRBV7-9 with TRBJ2-5; 8 bases map to TRBD2. The J call is doubtful: the DNA matches TRBJ2-7 better. The germline gives CDR1 SEHNR, CDR2 FQNEAQ (reference sequence). The CDR3 is 15 residues long.

The chain carries TRBV12-3 or TRBV12-4 and TRBJ2-5; no definite D call. Trimming shortened V by 3 bases and J by 1 base, and 9 bases separated the two germline ends. The CDR3 contains 14 residues. CDR3 bases: TGTGCCAGCAGTTTCGGTGTCCCCCAAGAGACCCAGTACTTC. It encodes CASSFGVPQETQYF.

The CDR3 bases are TGCAGTGCTATCCTTAGTGAGAATGAGCAGTTCTTC. Translation gives CSAILSENEQFF. V gene TRBV20-1 combines with J gene TRBJ2-1; D is ambiguous. From germline, CDR1 is DFQATT and CDR2 SNEGSKA (reference sequence). The CDR3 has 12 amino acids. V was pared by 4 bases and J by 7 bases, with 11 bases between.

This clonotype was counted ten times or more. The rearrangement links TRBV10-3 to TRBJ2-3; D possibly matches TRBD1 or TRBD2 (5 bases each). This CDR3 has 13 residues. Trimming took 6 bases from V and 2 from J, leaving 9 bases between them. Germline CDR1 reads ENHRY; CDR2 reads SYGVKD. The CDR3 region has the DNA TGTGCCATCAGAGGGACCCCCACAGATACGCAGTATTTT. Its translation: CAIRGTPTDTQYF.

Ten or more counts support this clonotype. CDR3 region: CASSQEAIGYTF. The CDR3 nucleotides are TGTGCCAGCAGCCAAGAAGCGATTGGCTACACCTTC. The rearrangement uses TRBV3-1 and TRBJ1-2; D gene unclear. Trimming left V 0 bases short and J 7 bases short, with 6 bases between. The germline CDR1 and CDR2 sequences are LGHDT and YNNKEL (reference sequence). CDR3 length equals 12 residues.

Only a few counts were recorded for this clonotype. The chain employs TRBV12-3 or TRBV12-4 and TRBJ2-7; TRBD2 matches 11 bases. This CDR3 is 14 amino acids long. Trimming took 5 bases from V and 3 from J; bases not matched to a gene: 3. CDR3 nucleotide sequence: TGTGCCAGCAGTGCTACTAGCGGGGGCTACGAGCAGTACTTC. It encodes CASSATSGGYEQYF.

This clonotype was seen a handful of times. The rearrangement links TRBV27 to TRBJ2-7, with 9 bases fitting TRBD1. V was pared by 6 bases and J by 5 bases, with 8 bases of the junction left unmatched. The CDR3 is made up of 14 amino acids. From germline, CDR1 is MNHEY and CDR2 SMNVEV (reference sequence). The CDR3 is CASSYRGLIDEQYF. The CDR3 DNA reads TGTGCCAGCAGCTACAGGGGGCTCATCGACGAGCAGTACTTC.

J is TRBJ2-3 and V is TRBV29-1; no reliable D call. The CDR3 spans 13 residues. The germline V and J ends were trimmed by 7 bases and 2 bases, with 13 bases remaining between them. CDR1 SQVTM and CDR2 ANQGSEA come from the germline V gene. The CDR3 coding sequence is TGCAGCGGTAGGGTTTTCCTCACAGATACGCAGTATTTT. It is translated as CSGRVFLTDTQYF.

The chain has TRBV15 and TRBJ2-5; tentatively, D is TRBD2 (5 bases). Trimming removed 0 bases at V and 1 base at J, with 9 bases between. The CDR3 has 15 amino acids. CDR1 and CDR2 from the germline V gene are LNHNV and YYDKDF (reference sequence). This chain's CDR3 is CATSRDLGVQETQYF. In DNA form, the CDR3 reads TGTGCCACCAGCAGAGATCTGGGAGTCCAAGAGACCCAGTACTTC.

CDR3 nucleotide sequence: TGCAGCGTTGAGAGAGGGGAGGGCTACACCTTC. Protein sequence: CSVERGEGYTF. This rearrangement joins TRBV29-1 to TRBJ1-2; TRBD1 is a possible D gene (5 bases). Germline assignment: CDR1 SQVTM and CDR2 ANQGSEA. The CDR3 length is 11 residues. The V end lost 3 bases, the J end lost 8 bases, and 10 bases lay between the germline ends.

The chain employs TRBV5-8 and TRBJ2-3, with 16 positions matching TRBD2. The V segment lost 4 bases and the J segment 6 bases; nucleotides outside the gene matches: 8. Germline V gene sequence: CDR1 SGHTS, CDR2 YDEGEE. CDR3 length equals 17 residues. CDR3 amino acids: CASSTGTSGGAFDTQYF. For the CDR3, the DNA is TGTGCCAGCAGCACCGGGACTAGCGGGGGGGCATTTGATACGCAGTATTTT.

This clonotype was observed a handful of times. V usage is TRBV25-1 and J usage is TRBJ1-6; 7 bases align to TRBD1. J was trimmed by 10 bases and V by 8 bases; bases with no gene match: 8. Germline CDR1 and CDR2: MGHDK and SYGVNS. The CDR3 sequence is 13 residues long. DNA of the CDR3: TGTGCCAGCCGACAGGGTTTCGCATCACCCCTCCACTTT. This sequence encodes CASRQGFASPLHF.

This clonotype was counted only a few times. The rearrangement links TRBV5-1 to TRBJ2-3; D may match TRBD1 or TRBD2 (6 bases each). This CDR3 region has 17 residues. From germline, CDR1 is SGHRS and CDR2 YFSETQ. Trimming removed 4 bases from V and 0 bases from J, with 18 bases in between. Here the CDR3 reads CASSPLDGGFSTDTQYF. The CDR3 DNA follows: TGCGCCAGCAGCCCCTTGGACGGGGGCTTTAGCACAGATACGCAGTATTTT.

This clonotype was found a few times. J is TRBJ2-5 and V is TRBV6-5; 9 nucleotides line up with TRBD1. There are 14 residues in the CDR3. CDR1 is MNHEY and CDR2 is SVGAGI in the germline V gene. After removal of 6 bases from V and 5 bases from J, the junction contained 7 bases not matched to a gene. The chain's CDR3 is CASRPDRGWETQYF. The DNA for the CDR3 is TGTGCCAGCAGACCCGACAGGGGGTGGGAGACCCAGTACTTC.

The chain links TRBV29-1 to TRBJ2-3; D is unresolved. Trimming removed 4 bases at V and 4 bases at J, with 3 bases between. CDR3 length equals 10 residues. Germline CDR1 and CDR2: SQVTM and ANQGSEA. The CDR3 loop reads CSVAPDTQYF. The CDR3, as DNA: TGCAGCGTTGCTCCAGATACGCAGTATTTT.

This clonotype was picked up a small number of times. J is TRBJ1-4 and V is TRBV6-6, with 7 bases aligning to TRBD1. The CDR3 contains 14 residues. V lost 2 bases to trimming and J lost 7 bases; unmatched junction nucleotides: 4. Per germline, CDR1 MNHNY and CDR2 SVGAGI (reference sequence). CDR3 loop: CASSYRDRSEKLFF. The CDR3 DNA reads TGTGCCAGCAGTTACCGGGACAGATCTGAAAAACTGTTTTTT.

The chain links TRBV20-1 to TRBJ2-5; 7 nucleotides line up with TRBD1. Germline CDR1 reads DFQATT; CDR2 reads SNEGSKA (reference sequence). The CDR3 covers 15 residues. The J segment lost 2 bases and the V segment lost 5 bases, leaving 11 bases of the junction unmatched. The CDR3 sequence: CSARSETGRQETQYF. The CDR3, as DNA: TGCAGTGCTCGGTCCGAGACAGGGAGACAAGAGACCCAGTACTTC.